This entry concerns a single T cell receptor beta chain. Its antigen is not identified. These data come from a study of T cell repertoires in cytomegalovirus infection. Study details: Selected CMV epitopes included recently identified HLA-C-restricted ones as well as well-studied HLA-B-restricted ones. Public TCR beta signatures indicated both CMV infection and matching HLA type. General study points: The ex vivo response was dominated by HLA-C-restricted CMV-specific TCR beta clonotypes. People with CMV and the relevant HLA were identified by cumulative public TCR beta family frequency.

TCRdb re-analysed the reads in MiXCR, keeping a single row per CDR3 protein. This sample yields about 500,000 distinct CDR3 sequences, of which roughly a third are seen a single time; 15% to 20% belongs to the top ten. The input for sequencing was cultured PBMCs, taken from culture after CMV antigen stimulation. The clonotype originates from a human donor in good health (CMV status not recorded). Some clones in this sample may be carry-over from other donors' samples.

The CDR3 region is CASSLLPSEAFF. CDR3 in DNA: TGTGCCAGCAGCTTGCTCCCGTCTGAAGCTTTCTTT. The chain employs TRBV5-6 and TRBJ1-1; D unclear. The germline CDR1 and CDR2 sequences are SGHDT and YYEEEE. The CDR3 loop spans 12 amino acids. V lost 1 base, J lost 6 bases, and 7 bases lay in between.